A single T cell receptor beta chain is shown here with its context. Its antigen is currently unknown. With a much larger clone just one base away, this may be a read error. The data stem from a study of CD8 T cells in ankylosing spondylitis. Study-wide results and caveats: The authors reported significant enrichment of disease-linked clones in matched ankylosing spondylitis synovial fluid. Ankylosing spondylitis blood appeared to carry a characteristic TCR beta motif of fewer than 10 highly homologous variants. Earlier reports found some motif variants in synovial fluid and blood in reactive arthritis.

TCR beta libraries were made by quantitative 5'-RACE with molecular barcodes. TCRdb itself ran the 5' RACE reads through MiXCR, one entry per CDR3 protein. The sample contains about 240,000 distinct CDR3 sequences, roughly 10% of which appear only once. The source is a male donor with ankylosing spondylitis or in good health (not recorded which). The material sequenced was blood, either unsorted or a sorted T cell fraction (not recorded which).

The CDR3 sequence: CTSSQGGLGEAFF. CDR3 bases: TGTACCAGCAGCCAAGGTGGGTTGGGGGAAGCTTTCTTT. The chain links TRBV3-1 to TRBJ1-1; no reliable D call. This CDR3 has 13 amino acids. CDR1 is LGHDT and CDR2 is YNNKEL in the germline V gene (reference sequence).